This T cell receptor beta chain was documented in a study of T-cell reconstitution after alpha-beta-depleted transplantation in children. Study outcomes and limitations: Newly produced T cells mostly provided counts and TCRbeta diversity after one year, as hyperexpanded clones declined.

The TCRbeta library incorporated unique molecular identifiers. TCRdb reprocessed the PCR reads with MiXCR, giving one entry per CDR3 protein. The repertoire includes around 140,000 distinct CDR3 sequences, 7.5% to 9% of them detected once, and about a sixth sits in the top ten. CDR3 length equals 14 residues. V trimming: 4 bases; J trimming: 3 bases; junction bases outside the gene matches: 3. Germline CDR1 is KGHSH and CDR2 is LQKENI. With respect to this clonotype: Its antigen is unknown.

The V gene is TRBV18, the J gene TRBJ2-7, with 10 positions matching TRBD1. This TCR came from a female patient aged 2-9 years who had a stem cell transplant for congenital amegakaryocytic thrombocytopenia, so the T cells may come from the graft donor. The specimen comprised PBMCs, mostly from graft donor cells, sampled 180 days after TCRalphabeta/CD19-depleted stem cell transplant. The CDR3 sequence is CASSRDRGRYEQYF. The CDR3 DNA follows: TGTGCCAGCTCACGGGACAGGGGTCGCTACGAGCAGTACTTC.